The entry below gives a single T cell receptor (beta chain) sequence along with its context. Its antigen is currently unknown. The sample originates from a study of CD8 T cells in ankylosing spondylitis. Whole-study findings and limits: Seven to nine highly homologous variants formed a TCR beta motif that appeared characteristic of ankylosing spondylitis blood. Clones linked to disease were reported to show significant enrichment in matched ankylosing spondylitis synovial fluid. Relatively scarce in peripheral blood, disease-linked clones were CD8+. Existing reports had already noted some motif variants in reactive arthritis synovial fluid and blood.

Making use of molecular barcodes, quantitative 5'-RACE generated TCR beta libraries. TCRdb used MiXCR to reprocess the 5' RACE reads, holding one entry per CDR3 protein. This sample carries 800,000 to 900,000 distinct CDR3 sequences, around 11% of them seen once, and the ten largest clones take less than 0.65%. This CDR3 spans 15 amino acids. Germline-derived CDR1 and CDR2 are SGHRS and YFSETQ. V was cut by 0 bases and J by 4 bases, with 14 bases left in between. The clonotype was recovered from a male donor with ankylosing spondylitis. Sequencing was done on a sample of blood, either unsorted or a sorted T cell fraction (not recorded which). This rearrangement joins TRBV5-1 to TRBJ2-7; weak D call: TRBD2 (5 bases). This chain's CDR3 is CASSLAAGPSYEQYF. Written as DNA, the CDR3 is TGCGCCAGCAGCTTGGCGGCGGGCCCCTCTTACGAGCAGTACTTC.